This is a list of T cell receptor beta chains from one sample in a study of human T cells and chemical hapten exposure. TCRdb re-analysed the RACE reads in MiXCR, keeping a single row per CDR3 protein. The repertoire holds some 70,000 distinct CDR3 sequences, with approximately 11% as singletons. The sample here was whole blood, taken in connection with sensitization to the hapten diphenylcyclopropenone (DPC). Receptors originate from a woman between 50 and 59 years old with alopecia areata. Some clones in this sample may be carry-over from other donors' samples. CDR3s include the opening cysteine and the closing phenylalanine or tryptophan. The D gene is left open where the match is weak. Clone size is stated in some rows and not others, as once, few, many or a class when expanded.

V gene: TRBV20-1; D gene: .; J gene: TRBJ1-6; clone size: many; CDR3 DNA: TGCAGTGCTAGATCTGGAAATTCACCCCTCCACTTT; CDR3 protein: CSARSGNSPLHF
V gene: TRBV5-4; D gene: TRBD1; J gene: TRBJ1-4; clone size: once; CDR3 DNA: TGTGCCAGCAGCCGGGACAGGGGCAAGGAAAAACTGTTTTTT; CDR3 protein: CASSRDRGKEKLFF
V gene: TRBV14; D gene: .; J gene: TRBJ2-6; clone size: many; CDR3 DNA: TGTGCCAGCAGTCCCGCCCGGGCCGGGGCCAACGTCCTGACTTTC; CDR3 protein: CASSPARAGANVLTF
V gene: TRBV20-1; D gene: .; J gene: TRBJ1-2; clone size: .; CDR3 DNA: TGCAGTGCTAGAGGGGGGCAGGGCGACTATGGCTACACCTTC; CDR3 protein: CSARGGQGDYGYTF
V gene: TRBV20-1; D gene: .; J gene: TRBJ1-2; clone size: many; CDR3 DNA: TGCAGTGCTAGAGATTTTCGGGACACTAAGGCCAGCTACACCTTC; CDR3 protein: CSARDFRDTKASYTF
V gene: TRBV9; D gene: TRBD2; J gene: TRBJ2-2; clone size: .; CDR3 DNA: TGTGCCAGCAGCGGCACTCGGACTAGCACGAACACCGGGGAGCTGTTTTTT; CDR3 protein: CASSGTRTSTNTGELFF
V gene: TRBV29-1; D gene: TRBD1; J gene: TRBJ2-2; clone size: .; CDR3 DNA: TGCAGCGCTGCGAAGGGGGCTAACACCGGGGAGCTGTTTTTT; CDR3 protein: CSAAKGANTGELFF
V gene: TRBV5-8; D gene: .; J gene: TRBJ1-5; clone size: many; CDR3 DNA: TGTGCCAGCAGCAACAATACCACCGGGCATTTT; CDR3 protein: CASSNNTTGHF
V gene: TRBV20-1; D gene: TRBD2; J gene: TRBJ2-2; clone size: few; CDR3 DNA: TGCAGTGCTAGAGCGCAACTAGCGTCGAGCGGGGAGCTGTTTTTT; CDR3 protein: CSARAQLASSGELFF
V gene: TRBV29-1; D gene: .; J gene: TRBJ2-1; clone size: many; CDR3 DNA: TGCAGCTGGGCCTTATCCTACAATGAGCAGTTCTTC; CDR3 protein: CSWALSYNEQFF
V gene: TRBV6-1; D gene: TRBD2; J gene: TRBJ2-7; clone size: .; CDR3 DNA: TGTGCCAGCAGTGAACAGCGGGGGGTCTCCTACGAGCAGTACTTC; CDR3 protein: CASSEQRGVSYEQYF
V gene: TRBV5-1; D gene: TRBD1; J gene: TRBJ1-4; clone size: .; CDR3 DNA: TGCGCCAGCAGCAGAGACAGGGAGAATGAAAAACTGTTTTTT; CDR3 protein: CASSRDRENEKLFF
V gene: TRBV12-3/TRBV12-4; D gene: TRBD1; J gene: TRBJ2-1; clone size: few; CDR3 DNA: TGTGCCAGCAGACCCGACAGGGGGGCCTACAATGAGCAGTTCTTC; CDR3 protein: CASRPDRGAYNEQFF
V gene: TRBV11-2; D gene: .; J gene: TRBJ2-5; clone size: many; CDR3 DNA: TGTGCCAGCAGCTCGGGACTGCAAGAGACCCAGTACTTC; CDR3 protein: CASSSGLQETQYF
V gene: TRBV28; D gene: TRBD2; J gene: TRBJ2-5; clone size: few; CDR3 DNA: TGTGCCAGCAGTCAAAGGTGGCTAGCGGGAGGAGGGGCGCAGACCCAGTACTTC; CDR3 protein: CASSQRWLAGGGAQTQYF
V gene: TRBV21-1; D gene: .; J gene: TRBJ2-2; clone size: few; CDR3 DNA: TGTGCCAGCAGCAAAGAGGGGACAGGGAACACCGGGGAGCTGTTTTTT; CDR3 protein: CASSKEGTGNTGELFF
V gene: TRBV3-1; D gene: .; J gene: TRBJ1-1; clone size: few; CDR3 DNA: TGTGCCAGCAGCCAAGATCGAAGGCAGGGGTTGTTTGCTTTCTTT; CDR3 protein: CASSQDRRQGLFAFF
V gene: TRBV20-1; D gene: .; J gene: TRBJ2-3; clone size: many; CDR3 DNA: TGCAGTGCTAGAGACGGTAGCGGAACATATAGCACAGATACGCAGTATTTT; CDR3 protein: CSARDGSGTYSTDTQYF
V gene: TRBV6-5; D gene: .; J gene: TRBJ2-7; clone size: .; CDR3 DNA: TGTGCCAGCAGCTTAGGGAAAACCTCCTACGAGCAGTACTTC; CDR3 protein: CASSLGKTSYEQYF
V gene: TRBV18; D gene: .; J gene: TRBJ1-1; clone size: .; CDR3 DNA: TGTGCCAGCTCACCGCCGCGCAGTATGAACACTGAAGCTTTCTTT; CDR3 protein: CASSPPRSMNTEAFF
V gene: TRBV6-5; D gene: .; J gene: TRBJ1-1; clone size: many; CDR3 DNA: TGTGCCAGTAACTTAGGTCAGGGGTACACTGAAGCTTTCTTT; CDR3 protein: CASNLGQGYTEAFF
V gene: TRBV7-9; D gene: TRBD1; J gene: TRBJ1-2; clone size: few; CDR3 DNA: TGTGCCAGCAGCCGGCCGGGACAGGGTTATGGCTACACCTTC; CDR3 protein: CASSRPGQGYGYTF
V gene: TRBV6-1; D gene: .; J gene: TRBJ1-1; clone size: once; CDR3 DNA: TGTGCCAGCAGGGGCGACAGGAACACTGAAGCTTTCTTT; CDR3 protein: CASRGDRNTEAFF
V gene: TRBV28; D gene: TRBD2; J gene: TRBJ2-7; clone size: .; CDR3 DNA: TGTGCCAGCAGCCCCGGGACTAGCCTCTACCAGCAGTACTTC; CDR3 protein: CASSPGTSLYQQYF
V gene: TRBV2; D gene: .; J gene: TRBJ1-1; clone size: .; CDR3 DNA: TGTGCCAGCAGTATAGATTGGAACACTGAAGCTTTCTTT; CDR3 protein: CASSIDWNTEAFF
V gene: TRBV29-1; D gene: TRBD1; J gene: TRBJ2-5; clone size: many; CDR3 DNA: TGCAGCGTTGAAGTCGGCGCAGGGGGGACCCAGTACTTC; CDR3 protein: CSVEVGAGGTQYF
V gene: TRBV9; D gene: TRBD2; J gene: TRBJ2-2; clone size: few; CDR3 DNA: TGTGCCAGCAGCGTTAGCGGGGCGAACACCGGGGAGCTGTTTTTT; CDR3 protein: CASSVSGANTGELFF
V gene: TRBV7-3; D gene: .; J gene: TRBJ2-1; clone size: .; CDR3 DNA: TGTGCCAGCGGGACTGGAAACAATGAGCAGTTCTTC; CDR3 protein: CASGTGNNEQFF
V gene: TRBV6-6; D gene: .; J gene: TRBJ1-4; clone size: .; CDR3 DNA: TGTGCCAGCAGTTCCACGTCCGCCGGCGAAAAACTGTTTTTT; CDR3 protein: CASSSTSAGEKLFF
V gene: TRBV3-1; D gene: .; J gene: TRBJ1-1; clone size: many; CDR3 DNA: TGTGCCAGCGCGGGAGGAACGGGAGCTTTCTTT; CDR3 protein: CASAGGTGAFF
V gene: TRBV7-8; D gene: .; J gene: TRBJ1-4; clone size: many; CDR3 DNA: TGTGCCAGCAGCTTAGCAGCGCAGGGTGTTGAAAAACTGTTTTTT; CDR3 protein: CASSLAAQGVEKLFF
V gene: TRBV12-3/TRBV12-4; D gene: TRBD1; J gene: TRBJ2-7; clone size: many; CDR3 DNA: TGTGCCAGCAGTTTCCCCGGGACAGTCTACGAGCAGTACTTC; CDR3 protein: CASSFPGTVYEQYF
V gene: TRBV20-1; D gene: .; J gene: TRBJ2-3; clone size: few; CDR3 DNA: TGCAGTGCTAGCACCGGGGCGTCGGGTAATCGCGGTACGCAGTATTTT; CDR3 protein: CSASTGASGNRGTQYF
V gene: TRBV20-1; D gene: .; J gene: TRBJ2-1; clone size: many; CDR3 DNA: TGCAGTGCAAAGAACCGGAGGGGAGGTAGCTACAATGAGCAGTTCTTC; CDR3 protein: CSAKNRRGGSYNEQFF
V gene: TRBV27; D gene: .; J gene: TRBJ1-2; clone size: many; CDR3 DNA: TGTGCCAGCAGTTTAACAGGGCCCCACTATGGCTACACCTTC; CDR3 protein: CASSLTGPHYGYTF
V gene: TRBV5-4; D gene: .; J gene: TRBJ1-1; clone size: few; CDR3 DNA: TGTGCCAGCAGCGTGACTTACCGAGCTGAAGCTTTCTTT; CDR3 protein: CASSVTYRAEAFF
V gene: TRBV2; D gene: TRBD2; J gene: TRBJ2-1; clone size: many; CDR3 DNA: TGTGCCAGAATTCGATGGACTAGCGGGAGGAACAATGAGCAGTTCTTC; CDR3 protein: CARIRWTSGRNNEQFF
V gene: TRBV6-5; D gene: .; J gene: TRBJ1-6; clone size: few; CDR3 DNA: TGTGCCAGCAGTTACACCCAGGGAGATAATTCACCCCTCCACTTT; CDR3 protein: CASSYTQGDNSPLHF
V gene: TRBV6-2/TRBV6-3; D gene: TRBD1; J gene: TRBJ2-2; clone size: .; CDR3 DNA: TGTGCCAGCAGCTCCTTCCAGGGGGCGGGCACCGGGGAGCTGTTTTTT; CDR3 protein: CASSSFQGAGTGELFF
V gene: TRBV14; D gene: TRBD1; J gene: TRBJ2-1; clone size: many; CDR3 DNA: TGTGCCAGCAGCCAGGGGACAGTATACCCTGATGAGCAGTTCTTC; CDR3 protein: CASSQGTVYPDEQFF
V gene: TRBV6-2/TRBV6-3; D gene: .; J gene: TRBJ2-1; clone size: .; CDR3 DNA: TGTGCCAGCAGCGGGGGAAACTTATTCAATGAGCAGTTCTTC; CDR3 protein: CASSGGNLFNEQFF
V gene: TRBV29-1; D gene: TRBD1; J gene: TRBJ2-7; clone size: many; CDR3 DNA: TGCAGCGTTGCACACGGGACAGGGTTCTCCTACGAGCAGTACTTC; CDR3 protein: CSVAHGTGFSYEQYF
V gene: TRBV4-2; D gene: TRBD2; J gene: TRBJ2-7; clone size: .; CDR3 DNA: TGTGCCAGCAGCCGACCAAGTTCTAGCGGGAGTACGAACGAGCAGTACTTC; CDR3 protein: CASSRPSSSGSTNEQYF
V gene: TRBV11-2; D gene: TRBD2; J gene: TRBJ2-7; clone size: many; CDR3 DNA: TGTGCCAGCAGCTTAGATCAAGCGGGGGTACTAGTGGTGTACTTC; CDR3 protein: CASSLDQAGVLVVYF
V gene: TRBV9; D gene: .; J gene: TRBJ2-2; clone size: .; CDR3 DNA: TGTGCCAGCAAATTCAGGGGCACCGGGGAGCTGTTTTTT; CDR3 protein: CASKFRGTGELFF
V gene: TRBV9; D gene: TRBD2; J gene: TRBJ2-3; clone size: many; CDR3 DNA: TGTGCCAGCAGCGCCAGCTTACCGGGACTAGCGGGGGGGCCGGCAGATACGCAGTATTTT; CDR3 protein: CASSASLPGLAGGPADTQYF
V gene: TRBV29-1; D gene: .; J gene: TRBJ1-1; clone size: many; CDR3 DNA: TGCAGCGGCGGACCATGGGGCGACACTGAAGCTTTCTTT; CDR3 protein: CSGGPWGDTEAFF
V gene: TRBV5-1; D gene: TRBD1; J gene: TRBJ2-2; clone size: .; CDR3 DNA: TGCGCCAGTAACCGGGACAGGAATATCGGGGAGCTGTTTTTT; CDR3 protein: CASNRDRNIGELFF
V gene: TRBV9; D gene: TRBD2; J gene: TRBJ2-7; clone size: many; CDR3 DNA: TGTGCCAGCAGTGGGACTAGCGGGACCTACGAGCAGTACTTC; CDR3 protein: CASSGTSGTYEQYF
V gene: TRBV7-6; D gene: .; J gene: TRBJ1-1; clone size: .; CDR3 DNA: TGTGCCAGCAGCTTGGGCGGGTGGAACACTGAAGCTTTCTTT; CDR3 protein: CASSLGGWNTEAFF
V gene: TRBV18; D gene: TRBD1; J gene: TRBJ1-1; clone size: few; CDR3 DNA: TGTGCCAGCTCCTACGGAGGGGGCAGTGAAGCTTTCTTT; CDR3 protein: CASSYGGGSEAFF
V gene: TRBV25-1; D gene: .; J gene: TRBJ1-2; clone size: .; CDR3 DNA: TGTGCCAGCAGTGATTCCGCAGGGAGGAACTATGGCTACACCTTC; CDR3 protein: CASSDSAGRNYGYTF